The rows below give T cell receptor beta chains drawn from one sample of a study of cytomegalovirus exposure and HLA in healthy donors. The data were produced by immunoSEQ multiplex PCR, yet TCRdb's version contains in-frame clones alone and is incomplete. The sample lists roughly 100,000 clones; 60% to 85% were seen once. The sequenced sample was PBMCs. These receptor sequences come from a woman between 18 and 29 years old in good health and CMV-seropositive. CDR3s leave out the opening cysteine and the closing phenylalanine or tryptophan. Clone size is given for some rows only: seen once, a few or many times, or a class if the clone is expanded.

j_gene,v_gene,abundance,CDR3aa
TRBJ2-7,TRBV4-1,.,ASSQVTGSSYEQY
TRBJ2-1,TRBV4-2,.,ASSQEGGDVKVF
TRBJ2-7,TRBV9,few,ASSVAPRGQGSYEQY
TRBJ1-1,TRBV5-1,once,ASTAGGTEAF
TRBJ2-7,TRBV9,once,ASSVGGTTYEQY
TRBJ1-4,TRBV5-6,.,ASSLGPGFEKLF
TRBJ1-1,TRBV5-1,.,ASSPRAPAGTEAF
TRBJ1-1,TRBV15,.,ATSRVRDTEAF
TRBJ1-2,TRBV4-1,once,ASSARGQNYGYT
TRBJ2-3,TRBV5-4,once,ASSLDQGSTDTQY
TRBJ2-1,TRBV19,.,ASSPRGYEQF
TRBJ2-5,TRBV28,.,ASSSSGETQY
TRBJ2-5,TRBV6-5,.,ASSNGGFETQY
TRBJ2-3,TRBV5-5,few,ASSLSSGSWDTQY
TRBJ2-3,TRBV5-4,few,ASSLGGTDTQY